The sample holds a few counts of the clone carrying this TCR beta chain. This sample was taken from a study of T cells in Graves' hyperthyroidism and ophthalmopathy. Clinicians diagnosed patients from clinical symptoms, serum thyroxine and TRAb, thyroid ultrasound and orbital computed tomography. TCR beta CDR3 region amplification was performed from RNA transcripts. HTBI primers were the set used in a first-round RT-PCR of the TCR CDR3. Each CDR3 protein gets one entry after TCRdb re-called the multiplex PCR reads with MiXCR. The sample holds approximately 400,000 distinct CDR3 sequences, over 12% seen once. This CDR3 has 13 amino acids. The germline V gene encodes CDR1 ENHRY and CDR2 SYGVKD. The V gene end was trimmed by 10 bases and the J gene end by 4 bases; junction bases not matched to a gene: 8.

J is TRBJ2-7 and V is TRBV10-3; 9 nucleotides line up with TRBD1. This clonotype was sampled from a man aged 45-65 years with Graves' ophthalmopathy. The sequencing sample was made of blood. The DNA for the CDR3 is TGTGCCACCAGGGACAGGGTGGATTACGAGCAGTACTTC. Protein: CATRDRVDYEQYF.